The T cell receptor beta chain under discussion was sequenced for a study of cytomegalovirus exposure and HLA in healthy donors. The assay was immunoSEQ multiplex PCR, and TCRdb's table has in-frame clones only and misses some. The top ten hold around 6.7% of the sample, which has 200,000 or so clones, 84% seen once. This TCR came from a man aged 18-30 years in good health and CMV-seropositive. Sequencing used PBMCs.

CDR3 residues: CASSLRAGEDTQYF. The DNA for the CDR3 is TGTGCCAGCAGCTTGCGAGCAGGGGAGGATACGCAGTATTTT. This rearrangement joins TRBV5-4 to TRBJ2-3; D possibly corresponds to TRBD1 (6 bases). The V and J ends lost 1 base and 6 bases respectively, with 12 bases between them. Germline V lookup: CDR1 SGHNT, CDR2 YYREEE (reference sequence). The CDR3 covers 14 residues.